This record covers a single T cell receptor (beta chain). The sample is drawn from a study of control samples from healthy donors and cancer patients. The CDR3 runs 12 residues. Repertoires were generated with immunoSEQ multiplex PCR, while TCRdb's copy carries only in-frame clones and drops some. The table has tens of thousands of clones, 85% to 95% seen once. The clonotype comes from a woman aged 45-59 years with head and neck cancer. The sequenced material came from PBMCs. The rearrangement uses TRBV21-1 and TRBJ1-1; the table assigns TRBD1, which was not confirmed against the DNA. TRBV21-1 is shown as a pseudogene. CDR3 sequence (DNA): TGTGCCAGCAGCCGAAGGGGTCTTGAAGCTTTCTTT. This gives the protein CASSRRGLEAFF.